This paragraph reports one T cell receptor (beta chain). No antigen is known for it. J lost 2 bases, V lost 2 bases, and 4 bases had no gene match. The germline gives CDR1 SGHRS, CDR2 YFSETQ. The CDR3 contains 16 residues. The entry originates in a study of CD8 T cells in ankylosing spondylitis. Study-level results: Reports of some motif variants in reactive arthritis synovial fluid and blood predate this one. A TCR beta motif of under 10 highly homologous variants seemed to mark ankylosing spondylitis blood. Researchers reportedly found disease-linked clones significantly enriched in matched ankylosing spondylitis synovial fluid.

It was by quantitative 5'-RACE with molecular barcodes that TCR beta libraries were made. TCRdb itself ran the 5' RACE reads through MiXCR, one entry per CDR3 protein. The sample holds some 340,000 distinct CDR3 sequences, approximately 15% seen once. This clonotype was sampled from a male donor with ankylosing spondylitis or in good health (not recorded which). The material sequenced was blood, either unsorted or a sorted T cell fraction (not recorded which). The chain is built from TRBV5-1 and TRBJ2-2; 9 bases match TRBD2. The DNA for the CDR3 is TGCGCCAGCAGCTTCGCTAGCGGGGCTAACACCGGGGAGCTGTTTTTT. Translating it yields CASSFASGANTGELFF. Full variable domain (rest looked up from reference TRBV5-1 and TRBJ2-2): KAGVTQTPRYLIKTRGQQVTLSCSPISGHRSVSWYQQTPGQGLQFLFEYFSETQRNKGNFPGRFSGRQFSNSRSEMNVSTLELGDSALYLCASSFASGANTGELFFGEGSRLTVL.